The 14 T cell receptor beta chains given below trace back to one sample, sequenced in a study of cytomegalovirus exposure and HLA in healthy donors. PCR employed 60 Vbeta and 13 Jbeta primers. Method: immunoSEQ multiplex PCR; TCRdb's copy keeps in-frame clones and lacks some. The sample lists about 160,000 clones, 65% to 80% occurring once. Sample: PBMCs. Receptor source: a woman in her forties in good health and CMV-seropositive.

The chain uses TRBV7-9 and TRBJ2-1; tentative D call: TRBD1 (5 bases). Trimming shortened V by 3 bases and J by 6 bases, and 21 bases separated the two germline ends. This CDR3 spans 17 amino acids. From germline, CDR1 is SEHNR and CDR2 FQNEAQ (reference sequence). The CDR3 loop reads CASSLPLGRTPSNEQFF. The CDR3 nucleotides read TGTGCCAGCAGCTTGCCCCTGGGGCGGACACCCTCCAATGAGCAGTTCTTC.

This chain uses TRBV6-5 with TRBJ1-2; D may be TRBD1 (5 bases). This CDR3 has 14 amino acids. The germline V gene has CDR1 MNHEY and CDR2 SVGAGI. The V gene lost 8 bases and the J gene lost 2 bases, with 15 bases spanning the gap. In DNA form, the CDR3 reads TGTGCCAGCCCCGCGCGGGGCGTCAACTATGGCTACACCTTC. It translates to CASPARGVNYGYTF.

The chain links TRBV5-4 to TRBJ2-6; TRBD1 agrees at 7 bases. CDR3 length: 18 residues. CDR1 SGHNT and CDR2 YYREEE come from the germline V gene (reference sequence). J gave up 4 bases and V 1 base, and 11 bases lay outside the gene matches. The CDR3 here is CASSLSGQRSGGANVLTF. CDR3 DNA sequence: TGTGCCAGCAGCTTGTCGGGACAGCGGTCGGGCGGGGCCAACGTCCTGACTTTC.

Only one count was recorded for this clone. The V call is TRBV11-2, the J call TRBJ1-2; 9 nucleotides match TRBD1. CDR3 size: 17 residues. Germline V gene lookup returns CDR1 SGHAT and CDR2 FQNNGV. V lost 5 bases, J lost 2 bases, and 12 bases stayed unmatched. CDR3: CASSRTGQGIVNYGYTF. The CDR3 DNA sequence: TGTGCCAGCAGCAGAACGGGACAGGGAATTGTAAACTATGGCTACACCTTC.

This chain uses TRBV4-2 with TRBJ2-3, with 9 bases fitting TRBD2. The CDR3 spans 13 residues. V shed 5 bases and J 6 bases; nucleotides not matched to a gene: 3. Germline V CDR1 and CDR2: LGHNA, YNFKEQ. The CDR3 DNA reads TGTGCCAGCAGCGCAACTAGCGGGGATACGCAGTATTTT. Amino acids: CASSATSGDTQYF.

About this clone itself: Sequence at one end of the junction differs from germline and may be a read error. This chain joins TRBV19 and TRBJ2-6; D gene unclear. The CDR3 spans 14 residues. The germline CDR1 and CDR2 sequences are LNHDA and SQIVND (reference sequence). The CDR3 DNA reads TGTGCCAGTAGTATATCAGGCGACGGCAACGGCCTGACTTTC. As protein: CASSISGDGNGLTF.

The chain is built from TRBV9 and TRBJ2-2, with TRBD2 matching 10 bases. The V segment lost 4 bases and the J segment 0 bases; nucleotides outside the gene matches: 6. Germline-derived CDR1 and CDR2 are SGDLS and YYNGEE. CDR3 length equals 17 residues. The DNA for the CDR3 is TGTGCCAGCAGCTTGGGTAGCGGGGGGACGAACACCGGGGAGCTGTTTTTT. Protein product: CASSLGSGGTNTGELFF.

This chain connects TRBV5-1 to TRBJ2-2; D ambiguous. Germline V gives CDR1 SGHRS, CDR2 YFSETQ. The V end lost 2 bases, the J end lost 1 base, and 3 bases lay between the germline ends. This CDR3 contains 13 residues. The CDR3 nucleotides read TGCGCCAGCAGCTTCGGGAACACCGGGGAGCTGTTTTTT. It codes for CASSFGNTGELFF.

V and J are TRBV6-6 and TRBJ2-1; possibly TRBD1 for D (5 bases). This CDR3 comprises 14 residues. Germline lookup yields CDR1 MNHNY and CDR2 SVGAGI (reference sequence). V was trimmed by 2 bases and J by 2 bases, leaving 7 bases between them. CDR3 protein: CASSYPGTYNEQFF. The DNA of the CDR3 is TGTGCCAGCAGTTACCCAGGGACCTACAATGAGCAGTTCTTC.

The V gene is TRBV28, the J gene TRBJ2-7; 7 nucleotides match TRBD1. Germline CDR1 is MDHEN and CDR2 is SYDVKM. This CDR3 has 15 amino acids. After removal of 0 bases from V and 3 bases from J, the junction contained 5 bases not matched to a gene. In nucleotides, the CDR3 is TGTGCCAGCAGTTTATGGGACAGGACCTACTACGAGCAGTACTTC. Protein sequence: CASSLWDRTYYEQYF. Filled out from reference TRBV28 and TRBJ2-7, the complete variable domain reads DVKVTQSSRYLVKRTGEKVFLECVQDMDHENMFWYRQDPGLGLRLIYFSYDVKMKEKGDIPEGYSVSREKKERFSLILESASTNQTSMYLCASSLWDRTYYEQYFGPGTRLTVT.

The chain combines TRBV7-9 with TRBJ1-6; possible D gene TRBD1, 6 bases. Germline V gene lookup returns CDR1 SEHNR and CDR2 FQNEAQ (reference sequence). The CDR3 is 16 amino acids. Trimming removed 5 bases at V and 9 bases at J, with 20 bases between. The CDR3 coding sequence is TGTGCCAGCAGCCCAGCCCACAGGGCCCTGGGTTCACCCCTCCACTTT. Its translation: CASSPAHRALGSPLHF.

The rearrangement uses TRBV25-1 and TRBJ2-4; D not resolved. Germline V gene data show CDR1 as MGHDK and CDR2 as SYGVNS. Trimming removed 3 bases from V and 1 base from J, with 10 bases in between. CDR3 length: 15 residues. The CDR3 region is CASSDPSLAKNIQYF. CDR3 in DNA: TGTGCCAGCAGTGACCCTTCCCTCGCCAAAAACATTCAGTACTTC.

The chain carries TRBV4-3 and TRBJ2-1; no definite D call. Germline loops: CDR1 LGHNA, CDR2 YSLEER. With 0 bases removed from V and 1 base from J, the gap between germline ends came to 10 bases. CDR3 length equals 16 residues. CDR3 DNA: TGCGCCAGCAGCCAAGACCTAGGAAGGTCCTACAATGAGCAGTTCTTC. Translation gives CASSQDLGRSYNEQFF.

Turning to this clone: The junction departs from germline at one end; a sequencing error may be responsible. This chain connects TRBV6-1 to TRBJ2-6; perhaps TRBD1 as D (6 bases). CDR1 MNHNS and CDR2 SASEGT come from the germline V gene. The CDR3 contains 17 residues. The CDR3 DNA follows: TGTGCCAGCAGTGAAGCGTTTGCAGGGGTGCTGGCCAACGGCCTGACTTTC. Amino acid sequence: CASSEAFAGVLANGLTF.